This T cell receptor beta chain was observed in a study of blood T cell repertoires in COVID-19. About the research overall: Italy, Spain and the United States were the sources of the convalescent and acute COVID-19 samples. T cells, B-cell-depleted T cells, or PBMCs supplied cDNA or gDNA.

In the authors' workflow: It was from reference gene primer amplification that nucleated cell counts were estimated. The assay was immunoSEQ multiplex PCR, and TCRdb's table has in-frame clones only and misses some. The DNA gave D and trimming, while V, J and clone size come from that table. The sample records 87,000 or so clones, approximately 86% being singletons. The sequence came from a woman between 45 and 65 years old with active or convalescent COVID-19. Sequenced material: peripheral blood.

CDR3: CAWSVRVGGGSYEQYF. The CDR3 nucleotides are TGTGCCTGGAGTGTACGGGTTGGGGGGGGCTCCTACGAGCAGTACTTC. This chain connects TRBV30 to TRBJ2-7; TRBD2 matches at 7 bases. Per germline, CDR1 GTSNPN and CDR2 SVGIG (reference sequence). This CDR3 contains 16 residues. V gave up 0 bases and J gave up 0 bases; unmatched junction bases: 8.